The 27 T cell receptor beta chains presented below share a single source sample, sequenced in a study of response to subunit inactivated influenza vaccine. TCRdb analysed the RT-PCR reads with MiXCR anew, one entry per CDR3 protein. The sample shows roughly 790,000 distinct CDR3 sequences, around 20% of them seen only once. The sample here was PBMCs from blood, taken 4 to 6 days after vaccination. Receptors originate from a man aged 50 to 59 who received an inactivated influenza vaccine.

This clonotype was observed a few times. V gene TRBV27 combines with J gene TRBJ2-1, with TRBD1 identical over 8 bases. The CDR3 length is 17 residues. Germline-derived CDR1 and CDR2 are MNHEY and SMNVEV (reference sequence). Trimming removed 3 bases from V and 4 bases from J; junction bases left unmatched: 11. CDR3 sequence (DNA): TGTGCCAGCAGTTTTTACCTGTCGGACAGGGATTACAATGAGCAGTTCTTC. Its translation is CASSFYLSDRDYNEQFF.

The CDR3 DNA reads as TGCGCCAGCAGTCAACTAGCGGGAGGAGGTAATGAGCAGTTCTTC. It yields the protein CASSQLAGGGNEQFF. V gene TRBV5-1 combines with J gene TRBJ2-1, with 12 bases identical to TRBD2. Germline V gives CDR1 SGHRS, CDR2 YFSETQ. The CDR3 covers 15 residues. Trimming took 5 bases from V and 7 from J; bases not matched to a gene: 7.

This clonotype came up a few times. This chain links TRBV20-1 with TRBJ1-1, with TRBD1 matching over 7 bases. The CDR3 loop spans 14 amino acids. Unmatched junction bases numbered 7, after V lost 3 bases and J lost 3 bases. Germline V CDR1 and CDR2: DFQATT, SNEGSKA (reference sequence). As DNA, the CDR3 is TGCAGTGCTAGTAACACAGGGGTTGACACTGAAGCTTTCTTT. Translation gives CSASNTGVDTEAFF.

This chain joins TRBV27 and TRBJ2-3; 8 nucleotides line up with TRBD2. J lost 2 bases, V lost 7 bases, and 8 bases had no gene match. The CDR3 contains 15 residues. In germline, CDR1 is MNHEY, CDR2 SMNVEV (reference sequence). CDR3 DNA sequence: TGTGCCAGCAAGTCGCGGGGGGCTGTCACAGATACGCAGTATTTT. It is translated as CASKSRGAVTDTQYF.

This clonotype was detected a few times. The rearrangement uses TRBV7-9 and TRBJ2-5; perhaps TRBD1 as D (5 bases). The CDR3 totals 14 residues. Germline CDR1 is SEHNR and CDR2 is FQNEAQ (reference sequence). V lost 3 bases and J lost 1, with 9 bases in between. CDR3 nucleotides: TGTGCCAGCAGCTTTCGACAGCTCCAAGAGACCCAGTACTTC. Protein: CASSFRQLQETQYF. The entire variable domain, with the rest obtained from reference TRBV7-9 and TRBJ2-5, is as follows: DTGVSQNPRHKITKRGQNVTFRCDPISEHNRLYWYRQTLGQGPEFLTYFQNEAQLEKSRLLSDRFSAERPKGSFSTLEIQRTEQGDSAMYLCASSFRQLQETQYFGPGTRLLVL.

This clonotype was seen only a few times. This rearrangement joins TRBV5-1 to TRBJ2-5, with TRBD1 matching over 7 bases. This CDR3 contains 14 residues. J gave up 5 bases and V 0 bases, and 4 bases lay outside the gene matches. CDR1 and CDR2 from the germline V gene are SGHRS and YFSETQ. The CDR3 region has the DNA TGCGCCAGCAGCTTGGATAAACAGGGGGAGACCCAGTACTTC. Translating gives CASSLDKQGETQYF. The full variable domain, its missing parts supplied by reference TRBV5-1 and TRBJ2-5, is KAGVTQTPRYLIKTRGQQVTLSCSPISGHRSVSWYQQTPGQGLQFLFEYFSETQRNKGNFPGRFSGRQFSNSRSEMNVSTLELGDSALYLCASSLDKQGETQYFGPGTRLLVL.

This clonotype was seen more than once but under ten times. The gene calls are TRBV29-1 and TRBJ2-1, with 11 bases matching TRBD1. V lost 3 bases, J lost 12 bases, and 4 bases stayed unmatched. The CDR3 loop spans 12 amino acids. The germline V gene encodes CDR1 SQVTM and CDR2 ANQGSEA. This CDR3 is CSVERDRGTQFF. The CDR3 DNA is TGCAGCGTTGAGCGGGACAGGGGGACGCAGTTCTTC.

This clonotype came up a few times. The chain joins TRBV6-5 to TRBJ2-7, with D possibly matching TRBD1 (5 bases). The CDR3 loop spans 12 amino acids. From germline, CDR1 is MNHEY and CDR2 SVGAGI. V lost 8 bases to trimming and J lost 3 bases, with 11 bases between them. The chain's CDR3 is CASGKGIYEQYF. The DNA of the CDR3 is TGTGCCAGCGGGAAGGGGATCTACGAGCAGTACTTC.

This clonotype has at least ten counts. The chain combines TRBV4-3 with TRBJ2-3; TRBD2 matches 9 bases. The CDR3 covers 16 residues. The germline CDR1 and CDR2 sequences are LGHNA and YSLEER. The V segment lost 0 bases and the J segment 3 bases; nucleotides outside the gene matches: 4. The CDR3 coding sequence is TGCGCCAGCAGCCAAGAAGTGCTAGCGGGAACAGATACGCAGTATTTT. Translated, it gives CASSQEVLAGTDTQYF.

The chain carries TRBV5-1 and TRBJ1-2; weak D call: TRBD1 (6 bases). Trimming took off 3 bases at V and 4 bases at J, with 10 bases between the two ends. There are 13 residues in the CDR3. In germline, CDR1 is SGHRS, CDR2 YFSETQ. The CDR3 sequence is CASSSDSFYGYTF. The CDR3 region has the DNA TGCGCCAGCAGCTCGGACAGCTTCTATGGCTACACCTTC.

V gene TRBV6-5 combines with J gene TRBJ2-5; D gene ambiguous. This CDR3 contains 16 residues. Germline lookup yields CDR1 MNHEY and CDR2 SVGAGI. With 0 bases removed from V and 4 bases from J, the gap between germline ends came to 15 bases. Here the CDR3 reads CASSYSNTAAGETQYF. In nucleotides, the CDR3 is TGTGCCAGCAGTTACTCGAACACCGCCGCAGGAGAGACCCAGTACTTC.

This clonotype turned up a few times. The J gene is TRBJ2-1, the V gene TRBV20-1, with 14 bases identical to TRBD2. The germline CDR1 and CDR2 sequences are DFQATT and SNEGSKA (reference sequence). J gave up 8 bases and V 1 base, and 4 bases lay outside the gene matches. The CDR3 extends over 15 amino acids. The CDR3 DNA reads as TGCAGTGCTAGAGTGACTAGCGGGAGGGCCCATGAGCAGTTCTTC. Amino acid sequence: CSARVTSGRAHEQFF.

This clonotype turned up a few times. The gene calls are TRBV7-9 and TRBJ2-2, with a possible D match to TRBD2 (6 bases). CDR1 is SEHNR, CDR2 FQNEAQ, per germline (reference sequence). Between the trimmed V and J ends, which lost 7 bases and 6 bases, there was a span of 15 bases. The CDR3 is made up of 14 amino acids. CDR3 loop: CASIPTSTAGELFF. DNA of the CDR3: TGTGCCAGCATCCCGACTAGTACGGCCGGGGAGCTGTTTTTT.

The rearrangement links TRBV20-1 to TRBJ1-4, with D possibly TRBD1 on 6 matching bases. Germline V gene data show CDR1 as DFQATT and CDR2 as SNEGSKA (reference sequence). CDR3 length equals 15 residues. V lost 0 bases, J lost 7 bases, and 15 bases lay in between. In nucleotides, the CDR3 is TGCAGTGCTAGAGATCCGACAGGTCGGGGTGAAAAACTGTTTTTT. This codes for CSARDPTGRGEKLFF.

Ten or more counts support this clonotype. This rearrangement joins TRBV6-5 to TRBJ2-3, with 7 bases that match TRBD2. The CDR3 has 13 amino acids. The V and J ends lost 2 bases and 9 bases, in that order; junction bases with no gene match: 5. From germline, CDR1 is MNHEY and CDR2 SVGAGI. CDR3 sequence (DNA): TGTGCCAGCAGTTACGCGGGAGCGGGGACGCAGTATTTT. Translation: CASSYAGAGTQYF.

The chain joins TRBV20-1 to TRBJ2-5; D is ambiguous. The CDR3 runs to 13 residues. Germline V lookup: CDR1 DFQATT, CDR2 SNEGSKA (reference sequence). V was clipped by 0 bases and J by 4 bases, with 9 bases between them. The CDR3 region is CSARDTVLETQYF. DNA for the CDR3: TGCAGTGCTAGAGATACAGTCCTAGAGACCCAGTACTTC.

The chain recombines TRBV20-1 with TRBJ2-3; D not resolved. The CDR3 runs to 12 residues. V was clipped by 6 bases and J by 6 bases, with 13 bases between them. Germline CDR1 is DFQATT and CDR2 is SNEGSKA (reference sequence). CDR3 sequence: CSAPSEADTQYF. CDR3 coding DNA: TGCAGTGCCCCCTCAGAGGCGGATACGCAGTATTTT.

The CDR3 loop is CSANPLAGNSEETQYF. The CDR3 nucleotides are TGCAGTGCGAACCCACTAGCGGGCAATTCGGAGGAGACCCAGTACTTC. The J gene is TRBJ2-5, the V gene TRBV20-1; TRBD2 matches 9 bases. Germline-derived CDR1 and CDR2 are DFQATT and SNEGSKA (reference sequence). V trimming: 6 bases; J trimming: 5 bases; junction bases outside the gene matches: 16. The CDR3 runs 16 residues.

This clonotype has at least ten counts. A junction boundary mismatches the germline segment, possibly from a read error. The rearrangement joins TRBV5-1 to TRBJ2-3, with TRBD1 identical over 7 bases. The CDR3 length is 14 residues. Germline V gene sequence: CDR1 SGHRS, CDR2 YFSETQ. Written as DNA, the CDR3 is TGTGCCAGCAGTTCGGGACAGAGCACAGATACGCAGTATTTT. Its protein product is CASSSGQSTDTQYF. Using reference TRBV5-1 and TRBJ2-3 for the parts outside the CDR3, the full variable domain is KAGVTQTPRYLIKTRGQQVTLSCSPISGHRSVSWYQQTPGQGLQFLFEYFSETQRNKGNFPGRFSGRQFSNSRSEMNVSTLELGDSALYLCASSSGQSTDTQYFGPGTRLTVL.

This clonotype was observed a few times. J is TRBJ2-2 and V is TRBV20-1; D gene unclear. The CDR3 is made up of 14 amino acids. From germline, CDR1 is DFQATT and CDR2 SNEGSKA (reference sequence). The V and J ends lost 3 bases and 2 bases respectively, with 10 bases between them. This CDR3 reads CSASNPRNTGELFF. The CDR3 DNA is TGCAGTGCTAGTAATCCTAGAAACACCGGGGAGCTGTTTTTT.

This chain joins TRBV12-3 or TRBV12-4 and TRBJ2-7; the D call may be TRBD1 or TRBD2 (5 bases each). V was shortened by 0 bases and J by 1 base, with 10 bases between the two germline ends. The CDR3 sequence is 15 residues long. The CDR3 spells CASSLARGRSYEQYF. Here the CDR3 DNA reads TGTGCCAGCAGTTTAGCGAGGGGCAGGTCCTACGAGCAGTACTTC.

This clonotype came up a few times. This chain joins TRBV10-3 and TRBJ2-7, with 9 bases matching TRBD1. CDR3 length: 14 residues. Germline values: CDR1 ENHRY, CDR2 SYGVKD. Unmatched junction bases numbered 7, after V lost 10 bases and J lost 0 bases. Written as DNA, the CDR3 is TGTGCCACACAGGACAGGGGAAGCTCCTACGAGCAGTACTTC. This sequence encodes CATQDRGSSYEQYF.

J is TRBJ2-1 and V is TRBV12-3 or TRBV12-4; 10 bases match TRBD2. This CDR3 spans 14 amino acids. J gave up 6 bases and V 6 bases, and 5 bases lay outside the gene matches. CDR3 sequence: CASRGGTSVNEQFF. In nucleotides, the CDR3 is TGTGCCAGCAGAGGTGGGACTAGCGTCAATGAGCAGTTCTTC.

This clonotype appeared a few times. CDR3 amino acids: CSARRPEIDPYEQYF. CDR3 DNA sequence: TGCAGTGCGCGGCGGCCAGAGATTGACCCCTACGAGCAGTACTTC. The V gene is TRBV20-1, the J gene TRBJ2-7; D call uncertain. This CDR3 comprises 15 residues. Per germline, CDR1 DFQATT and CDR2 SNEGSKA (reference sequence). V was trimmed by 6 bases and J by 2 bases, leaving 20 bases between them.

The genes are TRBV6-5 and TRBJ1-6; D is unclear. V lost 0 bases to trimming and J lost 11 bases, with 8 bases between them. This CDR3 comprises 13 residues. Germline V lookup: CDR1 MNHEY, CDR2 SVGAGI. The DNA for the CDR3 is TGTGCCAGCAGTTACTCGGACCGAACACCCCTCCACTTT. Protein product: CASSYSDRTPLHF.

This chain's CDR3 is CSVRLADRQTYEQYF. In nucleotides, the CDR3 is TGCAGCGTCCGGCTCGCAGACAGACAGACCTACGAGCAGTACTTC. This chain links TRBV29-1 with TRBJ2-7; D is possibly TRBD1 (5 bases). The CDR3 length is 15 residues. In germline, CDR1 is SQVTM, CDR2 ANQGSEA. V lost 6 bases, J lost 2 bases, and 20 bases lay in between.

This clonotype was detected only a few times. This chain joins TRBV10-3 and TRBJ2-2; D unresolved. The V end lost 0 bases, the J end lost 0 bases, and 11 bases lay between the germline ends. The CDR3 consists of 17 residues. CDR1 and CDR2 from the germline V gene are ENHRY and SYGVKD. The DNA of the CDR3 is TGTGCCATCAGTGAGTCGAGATACACCGCGAACACCGGGGAGCTGTTTTTT. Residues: CAISESRYTANTGELFF.